One and the same sample provided the 9 T cell receptor beta chains below, sequenced in a study of blood T cell repertoires in COVID-19. TCRdb keeps only in-frame clones here, not all; method: immunoSEQ multiplex PCR. Among roughly 230,000 clones listed, approximately 89% were seen once. Input material: PBMCs or T cells enriched from blood (not recorded which). The receptors derive from a woman aged 30 to 39 with acute COVID-19.

The rearrangement uses TRBV27 and TRBJ1-4; D not resolved. The V gene's germline CDR1 is MNHEY and CDR2 SMNVEV (reference sequence). V lost 1 base, J lost 3 bases, and 3 bases lay in between. The CDR3 extends over 13 amino acids. The CDR3 DNA reads TGTGCCAGCAGTTTATGGCCTAATGAAAAACTGTTTTTT. This encodes CASSLWPNEKLFF.

The chain links TRBV6-1 to TRBJ2-7, with D perhaps matching TRBD2 (5 bases). V lost 1 base and J lost 0, with 10 bases in between. The germline gives CDR1 MNHNS, CDR2 SASEGT. The CDR3 length is 15 residues. CDR3 nucleotide sequence: TGTGCCAGCAGTGAAGGGACTTGGAGCTCCTACGAGCAGTACTTC. Protein: CASSEGTWSSYEQYF.

The CDR3 is CASSLSGRPPYEQYF. The CDR3, as DNA: TGTGCCAGCTCTCTATCCGGCAGGCCCCCCTACGAGCAGTACTTC. V and J are TRBV18 and TRBJ2-7; D is unclear. This CDR3 is built from 15 residues. Germline V gene sequence: CDR1 KGHSH, CDR2 LQKENI. Trimming pared 6 bases from V and 2 bases from J, leaving 17 bases between.

The V gene is TRBV2, the J gene TRBJ1-2; D gene ambiguous. CDR1 is SNHLY, CDR2 FYNNEI, per germline. This CDR3 is built from 15 residues. Trimming took 7 bases from V and 1 from J, leaving 16 bases between them. This CDR3 is CASILRDSRNYGYTF. CDR3 nucleotide sequence: TGTGCCAGCATTCTCCGGGATTCGCGTAACTATGGCTACACCTTC.

The chain has TRBV28 and TRBJ2-7; 9 bases align to TRBD1. From germline, CDR1 is MDHEN and CDR2 SYDVKM. This CDR3 contains 13 residues. Losses at the gene ends were 5 bases for V and 11 bases for J; bases not matched to a gene: 10. CDR3 coding DNA: TGTGCCAGCAGTCCCTTATTCACAGGGGGCGAGTACTTC. It is translated as CASSPLFTGGEYF.

This rearrangement joins TRBV5-1 to TRBJ2-2, with a possible D match to TRBD1 (6 bases). The germline V gene has CDR1 SGHRS and CDR2 YFSETQ. This CDR3 is built from 16 residues. Trimming removed 0 bases from V and 5 bases from J, with 14 bases in between. This CDR3 is CASSLVGQRVTGELFF. The CDR3 DNA reads as TGCGCCAGCAGCTTGGTAGGACAGAGAGTTACCGGGGAGCTGTTTTTT.

The gene calls are TRBV30 and TRBJ1-5; D is ambiguous. Deletions cut 1 base from V and 4 bases from J, with 8 bases between. CDR3 length: 13 amino acids. From germline, CDR1 is GTSNPN and CDR2 SVGIG (reference sequence). CDR3 bases: TGTGCCTGGAGTGCGGCGGAGAATCAGCCCCAGCATTTT. Protein product: CAWSAAENQPQHF.

This clone has a handful of counts. V is TRBV11-2 and J is TRBJ2-7; D unclear. Germline V CDR1 and CDR2: SGHAT, FQNNGV. The CDR3 has 13 amino acids. Trimming cost V 4 bases and J 2 bases, with 9 bases left between them. CDR3 bases: TGTGCCAGCAGCTCAGGCAGGACCTACGAGCAGTACTTC. It codes for CASSSGRTYEQYF.

This CDR3 is CSASGDTQYF. The CDR3 nucleotides read TGCAGTGCTAGCGGAGATACGCAGTATTTT. The chain combines TRBV20-1 with TRBJ2-3; D remains ambiguous. Deletions cut 3 bases from V and 5 bases from J, with 3 bases between. The CDR3 runs to 10 residues. CDR1 is DFQATT, CDR2 SNEGSKA, per germline (reference sequence).